This TCR beta chain emerged from a study of blood T cell repertoires in COVID-19. Authors' processing steps: Scientists estimated how many nucleated cells there were by amplifying reference gene primers. The repertoire was sequenced with immunoSEQ multiplex PCR; TCRdb's copy has only in-frame clones and lacks some. The V and J calls and clone size are taken from that table; D and trimming were inferred from the DNA. The table shows some 87,000 clones, with about nine tenths occurring only once. This CDR3 is 16 amino acids long. Trimming removed 0 bases from V and 0 bases from J; junction bases left unmatched: 2. The V gene's germline CDR1 is MNHEY and CDR2 SVGAGI.

The chain joins TRBV6-5 to TRBJ2-7; 10 nucleotides align to TRBD2. Specimen: peripheral blood. The sequence was collected from a woman aged 70 to 79 with acute or convalescent COVID-19. The CDR3 sequence is CASSYSRTSGSYEQYF. The CDR3 nucleotides read TGTGCCAGCAGTTACTCTCGGACTAGCGGCTCCTACGAGCAGTACTTC.